The entry below describes one T cell receptor (beta chain). These data belong to a study of blood T cell repertoires in COVID-19. The V end was cut by 0 bases, the J end by 3 bases, with 12 bases between. The CDR3 contains 15 residues. CDR1 is SGDLS and CDR2 is YYNGEE in the germline V gene. Per the original data handling: From reference gene primer amplification, estimates of nucleated cell counts were derived. Repertoires were generated with immunoSEQ multiplex PCR, while TCRdb's copy carries only in-frame clones and drops some. That table supplies the V and J calls and clone size; D and trimming were determined from the DNA. The table includes 110,000 or so clones, approximately 87% detected once.

Sequencing used peripheral blood. The rearrangement links TRBV9 to TRBJ2-5; a possible D gene is TRBD2 (6 bases). This clonotype was obtained from a woman aged 55-69 years with acute or convalescent COVID-19. This CDR3 reads CASSVGGGIKETQYF. The CDR3, as DNA: TGTGCCAGCAGCGTAGGAGGCGGGATAAAAGAGACCCAGTACTTC.